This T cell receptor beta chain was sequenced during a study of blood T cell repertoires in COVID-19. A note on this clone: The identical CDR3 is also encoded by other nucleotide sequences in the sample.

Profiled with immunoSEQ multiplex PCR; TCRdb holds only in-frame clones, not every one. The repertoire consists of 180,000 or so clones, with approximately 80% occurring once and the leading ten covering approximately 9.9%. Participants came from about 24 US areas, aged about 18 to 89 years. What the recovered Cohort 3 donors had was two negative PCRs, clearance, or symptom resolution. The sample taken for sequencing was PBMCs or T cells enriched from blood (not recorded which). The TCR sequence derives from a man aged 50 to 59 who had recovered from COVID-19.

CDR3 amino acids: CASRGVTDTQYF. In DNA, the CDR3 is TGCGCCAGCCGGGGAGTCACAGATACGCAGTATTTT. V gene TRBV5-1 combines with J gene TRBJ2-3; D may be TRBD2 (5 bases). The CDR3 is 12 amino acids. V dropped 7 bases and J dropped 2 bases, with 8 bases sitting between them. Germline lookup yields CDR1 SGHRS and CDR2 YFSETQ.